A selection of T cell receptor beta chains follows, all from one sample in a study of technical replicates of blood from a few donors. The repertoire was sequenced with immunoSEQ multiplex PCR; TCRdb's copy has only in-frame clones and lacks some. The table includes tens of thousands of clones, 75% to 90% detected once. Sequenced: T cells isolated from PBMCs. The receptors here all came from a human donor in good health. The conserved cysteine and the conserved F or W are not part of the CDR3 here. Only some rows state a clone size, as once, few, many or a class for expanded clones.

v_gene	j_gene	abundance	len	CDR3aa
TRBV15	TRBJ2-3	NA	16	ATSSYRSGLAVGDTQY
TRBV5-6	TRBJ2-7	NA	11	ASSFFTGTEQY
TRBV30	TRBJ2-1	once	12	AWSILRSWDEQF
TRBV19	TRBJ2-1	NA	11	ASSIGSFNEQF
TRBV28	TRBJ1-5	NA	14	ASSPIGQGRDQPQH
TRBV28	TRBJ2-2	NA	13	ASSSPGTPTGELF
TRBV27	TRBJ2-1	NA	13	ASSLATGVYNEQF
TRBV27	TRBJ1-5	NA	13	ASSLFKGGNQPQH
TRBV30	TRBJ1-3	NA	12	AWRGGGTGNTIY
TRBV9	TRBJ1-1	NA	10	ASSVIETEAF
TRBV13	TRBJ2-5	NA	13	ASSSRTEVQETQY
TRBV29-1	TRBJ1-1	few	10	SVGQQNTEAF
TRBV4-1	TRBJ1-2	NA	10	ASSRRESGYT
TRBV4-3	TRBJ2-4	NA	19	ASSQGYFTSGRMGTKNIQY
TRBV6-5	TRBJ2-7	NA	9	ARNGTAEQY
TRBV5-1	TRBJ2-1	NA	13	ASSLGRTGSDEQF
TRBV21-1	TRBJ2-7	once	9	ASSTNSEQY
TRBV6-4	TRBJ1-6	few	13	ASSDSPGNNSPLH
TRBV9	TRBJ1-4	NA	12	ASSVDGGNEKLF
TRBV27	TRBJ2-7	NA	12	ASTPVGSSYEQY
TRBV7-2	TRBJ2-1	NA	13	ASAIVIARDTEQF
TRBV10-3	TRBJ2-5	NA	15	AISESGGRAIGETQY
TRBV6-1	TRBJ2-2	NA	12	ASGGQGIKGELF
TRBV27	TRBJ2-1	NA	12	ASSPDREVNEQF
TRBV9	TRBJ1-2	NA	11	ASSAGADYGYT